The TCR beta chain described here comes from a study of T cells expressing NK-cell markers. Study details: Sorted T-cell subsets CD3+CD56+NKG2C+, CD3+CD56+NKG2C- and CD3+CD56-NKG2C+ were TCR beta-sequenced. Out of eight donors sequenced, seven tested HCMV-seropositive and the remaining one seronegative.

No DNA is given; TCRdb re-called the 5' RACE reads and lists each CDR3 protein once. The sample's table shows 500,000 to 600,000 distinct CDR3 sequences. The CDR3 is 13 amino acids. Germline V lookup: CDR1 MDHEN, CDR2 SYDVKM. As to this clonotype: Antigen: not known.

Overall study findings and caveats: These clonotypes also led the CD3+CD56-NKG2C+ fraction in four donors.

The gene calls are TRBV28 and TRBJ2-7; with no DNA, the TCRdb D assignment of TRBD1 cannot be verified. The receptor was derived from a man between 18 and 35 years old in good health. The sample was blood T cells: a sorted CD56 or NKG2C T cell subset, CD4+ or CD8+ T cells, or bulk PBMC T cells (not recorded which). CDR3 region: CASSRQVSYEQYF.